This T cell receptor beta chain was documented in a study of blood T cell repertoires in COVID-19. About the study: PBMCs, B-cell-depleted T cells, or T cells were the source of the cDNA or gDNA that made up the material.

This CDR3 region has 19 residues. Trimming took off 1 base at V and 4 bases at J, with 25 bases between the two ends. Germline V gives CDR1 SGHTA, CDR2 FQGNSA. Followed longitudinally, the Seattle patients had been enrolled during active infection. In the source study's methods: From reference gene primer amplification, estimates of nucleated cell counts were derived. Repertoires were generated with immunoSEQ multiplex PCR, while TCRdb's copy carries only in-frame clones and drops some. V, J and clone size were drawn from that table, and D and trimming were deduced from the DNA. The sample has 120,000 or so clones, around 80% seen once; the top ten hold about 18%.

The rearrangement joins TRBV7-2 to TRBJ1-2; perhaps TRBD1 as D (6 bases). The material sequenced was peripheral blood. The receptor's source is a young man with COVID-19, enrolled during active disease. The CDR3 sequence is CASSLVGSRWDTNFYGYTF. CDR3 bases: TGTGCCAGCAGCTTAGTGGGGTCGAGGTGGGACACCAACTTCTATGGCTACACCTTC.